The rows below give T cell receptor beta chains drawn from one sample of a study of OX40 agonist ivuxolimab in advanced cancers. The method was immunoSEQ multiplex PCR; TCRdb's version includes in-frame clones alone and lacks a portion of them. The sample records approximately 92,000 clones, around 96% being singletons. The input for sequencing was CD4+ or CD8+ T cells sorted from blood, taken in a trial of the OX40 agonist ivuxolimab. These receptors all come from an adult with an advanced solid tumor such as melanoma, head and neck, liver or kidney cancer. The CDR3 runs from the conserved cysteine through the conserved F or W. D genes are given only for firm matches. Clone size is not always given. Where it is, it says once, few, many or a class for expanded clones.

>-|TRBV27|-|TRBJ2-1|13
CASSLTIHNEQFF
TGTGCCAGCAGCCTGACTATCCACAATGAGCAGTTCTTC
>-|TRBV11-2|TRBD2|TRBJ2-7|15
CASSFSGRAVDEQYF
TGTGCCAGCAGCTTTAGCGGGAGGGCCGTCGACGAGCAGTACTTC
>-|TRBV28|-|TRBJ2-1|14
CASSSVTVGNEQFF
TGTGCCAGCAGTTCAGTGACCGTCGGCAATGAGCAGTTCTTC
>-|TRBV27|-|TRBJ2-7|13
CASSWQDSYEQYF
TGTGCCAGCAGTTGGCAGGACTCCTACGAGCAGTACTTC
>-|TRBV11-2|-|TRBJ2-7|14
CASSPPSFTYEQYF
TGTGCCAGCAGCCCCCCCTCATTCACCTACGAGCAGTACTTC
>-|TRBV11-2|-|TRBJ2-7|16
CASSLGGSISDYEQYF
TGTGCCAGCAGCTTAGGTGGGAGTATAAGCGACTACGAGCAGTACTTC
>-|TRBV7-9|-|TRBJ1-3|13
CAAGDASGNTIYF
TGTGCCGCGGGGGACGCAAGTGGAAACACCATATATTTT
>-|TRBV9|-|TRBJ1-2|13
CASSDHDSYGYTF
TGTGCCAGCAGCGACCACGACTCCTATGGCTACACCTTC
>-|TRBV7-2|TRBD2|TRBJ2-7|14
CASSLRREGDEQYF
TGTGCCAGCAGCTTACGACGGGAGGGCGATGAGCAGTACTTC
>few|TRBV6-6|-|TRBJ1-6|14
CASTSQGIDSPLHF
TGTGCCAGCACCAGTCAGGGGATTGATTCACCCCTCCACTTT
>-|TRBV5-5|-|TRBJ2-3|15
CASSLGGLGTDTQYF
TGTGCCAGCAGCTTGGGAGGGCTCGGGACAGATACGCAGTATTTT
>-|TRBV6-1|-|TRBJ2-1|13
CASRDTLYNEQFF
TGTGCCAGCAGGGACACCTTATACAATGAGCAGTTCTTC
>-|TRBV7-9|-|TRBJ2-1|15
CASSLVGEVNNEQFF
TGTGCCAGCAGCTTGGTTGGGGAAGTGAACAATGAGCAGTTCTTC
>-|TRBV7-2|TRBD2|TRBJ2-5|16
CASGFLTAGGQETQYF
TGTGCCAGCGGATTTCTTACTGCGGGAGGGCAAGAGACCCAGTACTTC
>-|TRBV4-1|TRBD2|TRBJ2-3|14
CASRATSGTDTQYF
TGCGCCAGCAGGGCAACTAGCGGCACAGATACGCAGTATTTT
>-|TRBV19|-|TRBJ1-1|14
CASSIPGSNTEAFF
TGTGCCAGTAGTATACCCGGATCAAACACTGAAGCTTTCTTT
>-|TRBV9|-|TRBJ2-2|12
CASSPYAGELFF
TGTGCCAGCAGCCCTTATGCCGGGGAGCTGTTTTTT
>-|TRBV6-6|-|TRBJ1-2|15
CASRPILGGDYGYTF
TGTGCCAGCAGACCCATCTTGGGGGGTGACTATGGCTACACCTTC
>-|TRBV14|-|TRBJ1-2|16
CASSQLPGAEGYGYTF
TGTGCCAGCAGCCAATTACCCGGGGCAGAGGGATATGGCTACACCTTC
>-|TRBV15|-|TRBJ1-1|16
CATSTGAVGPNTEAFF
TGTGCCACCAGCACCGGGGCAGTCGGACCAAACACTGAAGCTTTCTTT
>-|TRBV28|-|TRBJ1-4|14
CASSLRDLGEKLFF
TGTGCCAGCAGTTTAAGGGACCTGGGTGAAAAACTGTTTTTT
>-|TRBV19|-|TRBJ1-1|15
CASTPSVSGAGEAFF
TGTGCCAGTACCCCATCGGTGTCGGGGGCCGGTGAAGCTTTCTTT
>-|TRBV2|TRBD2|TRBJ2-7|15
CASSEVGGRVYEQYF
TGTGCCAGCAGTGAGGTTGGCGGGAGGGTCTACGAGCAGTACTTC
>-|TRBV6-5|-|TRBJ2-2|13
CASSYSAAGELFF
TGTGCCAGCAGTTACAGCGCAGCCGGGGAGCTGTTTTTT
>-|TRBV29-1|-|TRBJ1-1|15
CSAATGGPGPLEAFF
TGCAGCGCCGCGACCGGGGGTCCGGGTCCGCTAGAAGCTTTCTTT
>-|TRBV29-1|-|TRBJ2-3|15
CSVEDLGARSDTQYF
TGCAGCGTTGAAGATCTAGGAGCGAGGTCAGATACGCAGTATTTT
>-|TRBV27|TRBD1|TRBJ2-5|14
CASSLQGAGETQYF
TGTGCCAGCAGTTTACAGGGGGCAGGGGAGACCCAGTACTTC
>-|TRBV11-2|-|TRBJ1-1|11
CASRVNTEAFF
TGTGCCAGCAGAGTGAACACTGAAGCTTTCTTT
>-|TRBV2|TRBD1|TRBJ1-5|13
CASRADRDQPQHF
TGTGCCAGCAGAGCAGACAGGGATCAGCCCCAGCATTTT
>-|TRBV6-6|-|TRBJ1-4|13
CASSSALEEKLFF
TGTGCCAGCAGTTCGGCATTAGAGGAAAAACTGTTTTTT
>-|TRBV11-2|-|TRBJ1-2|14
CASSLVGRDYGYTF
TGTGCCAGCAGCTTAGTGGGCAGGGACTATGGCTACACCTTC
>once|TRBV19|-|TRBJ1-5|13
CATQTANNQPQHF
TGTGCCACGCAGACAGCGAACAATCAGCCCCAGCATTTT
>-|TRBV14|TRBD1|TRBJ2-2|14
CASSQRDGTGLLFF
TGTGCCAGCAGCCAAAGGGATGGGACAGGGCTCCTGTTTTTT